Below, 4 T cell receptor beta chains from the same sample are listed, as sequenced in a study of blood T cell repertoires in COVID-19 (dated by TCRdb to the early 2020s). Library creation used the immunoSEQ multiplex PCR assay. Drawn from immuneACCESS, this table holds only the in-frame rearrangements with V and J called that TCRdb kept. Clones are partly lost; checked studies trace under half to an unresolved V gene and leave the rest unexplained. The table for this sample lists about 300,000 clones; around 90% of them were counted only once. In total, the top ten clones hold approximately 5.4% of the sample. Sequencing used PBMCs or T cells enriched from blood (not recorded which). The source of these receptors is a woman aged 25 to 39 who had recovered from COVID-19.

This clone was found a few times. V usage is TRBV11-2 and J usage is TRBJ2-1; D perhaps matches TRBD2 (5 bases). CDR1 and CDR2 (germline): SGHAT, FQNNGV. The CDR3 loop spans 15 amino acids. V was shortened by 2 bases and J by 1 base, with 9 bases between the two germline ends. CDR3 in DNA: TGTGCCAGCAGCTTACAGAGGGAATCCTACAATGAGCAGTTCTTC. Its translation is CASSLQRESYNEQFF.

The CDR3 DNA reads TGTGCCAGCAGCCAAGGACAGGGTACGGGAGATACGCAGTATTTT. It translates to CASSQGQGTGDTQYF. The chain employs TRBV4-2 and TRBJ2-3; TRBD1 matches at 7 bases. Per the germline V gene, CDR1 is LGHNA and CDR2 is YNFKEQ. V gave up 1 base and J gave up 5 bases; unmatched junction bases: 6. This CDR3 comprises 15 residues.

This clone occurred once. V is TRBV11-2 and J is TRBJ2-7; no clear D. CDR3 size: 14 residues. Between the trimmed V and J ends, which lost 0 bases and 1 base, there was a span of 7 bases. Per the germline V gene, CDR1 is SGHAT and CDR2 is FQNNGV. The CDR3 nucleotides read TGTGCCAGCAGCTTAGAACGGTCTTCCTACGAGCAGTACTTC. Translated, it gives CASSLERSSYEQYF.

The V call is TRBV5-6, the J call TRBJ1-2; D is possibly TRBD1 (5 bases). Trimming left V 2 bases short and J 3 bases short, with 17 bases between. Germline CDR1 and CDR2: SGHDT and YYEEEE. The CDR3 sequence is 16 residues long. In DNA form, the CDR3 reads TGTGCCAGCAGCTTAGGCAGGGAAACGAAGTACTATGGCTACACCTTC. Amino acids: CASSLGRETKYYGYTF.